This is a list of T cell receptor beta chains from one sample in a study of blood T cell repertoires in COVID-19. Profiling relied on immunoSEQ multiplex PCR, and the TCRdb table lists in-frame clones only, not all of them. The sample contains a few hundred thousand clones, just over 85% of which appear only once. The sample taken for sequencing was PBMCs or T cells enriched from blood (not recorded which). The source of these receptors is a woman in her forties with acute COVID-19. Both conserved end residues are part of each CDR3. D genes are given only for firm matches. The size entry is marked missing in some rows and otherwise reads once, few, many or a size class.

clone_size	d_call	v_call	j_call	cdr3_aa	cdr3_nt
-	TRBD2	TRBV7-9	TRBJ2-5	CASSFSGPQETQYF	TGTGCCAGCAGCTTTAGCGGGCCGCAAGAGACCCAGTACTTC
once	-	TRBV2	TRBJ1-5	CASSEQDRNNQPQHF	TGTGCCAGCAGTGAGCAAGACAGAAACAATCAGCCCCAGCATTTT
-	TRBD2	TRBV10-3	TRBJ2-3	CAIKASGRAGGTDTQYF	TGTGCCATCAAGGCTAGCGGGAGGGCCGGGGGAACAGATACGCAGTATTTT
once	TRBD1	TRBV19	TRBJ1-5	CASSTPDRGLHQPQHF	TGTGCCAGTAGTACCCCGGACAGGGGGCTTCATCAGCCCCAGCATTTT
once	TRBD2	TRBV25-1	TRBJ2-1	CASSKSRGGIYNEQFF	TGTGCCAGCAGTAAGAGTCGGGGGGGAATCTACAATGAGCAGTTCTTC
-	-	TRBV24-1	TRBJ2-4	CATSDPNGVRDIQYF	TGTGCCACCAGTGACCCAAACGGGGTACGTGACATTCAGTACTTC
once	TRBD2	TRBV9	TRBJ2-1	CASSFSGSYNEQFF	TGTGCCAGCAGCTTTAGCGGGAGCTACAATGAGCAGTTCTTC
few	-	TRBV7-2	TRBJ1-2	CASRQINSGYTF	TGTGCCAGCAGGCAAATCAACTCTGGCTACACCTTC
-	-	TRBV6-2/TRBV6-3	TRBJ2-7	CASSYPPYEQYF	TGTGCCAGCAGTTACCCTCCCTACGAGCAGTACTTC
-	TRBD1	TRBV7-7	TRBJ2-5	CASSLGGSLQETQYF	TGTGCTAGCAGCTTAGGGGGCAGCCTCCAAGAGACCCAGTACTTC
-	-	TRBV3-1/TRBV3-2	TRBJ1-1	CASTRENTEAFF	TGTGCCAGCACCCGGGAAAACACTGAAGCTTTCTTT
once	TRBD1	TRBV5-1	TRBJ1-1	CASRFITGVSTEAFF	TGCGCCAGCAGGTTCATAACAGGGGTCAGCACTGAAGCTTTCTTT
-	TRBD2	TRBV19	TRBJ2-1	CASSPLAGGMGEQFF	TGTGCCAGTAGTCCACTAGCGGGGGGTATGGGTGAGCAGTTCTTC
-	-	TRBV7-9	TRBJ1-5	CASSRTGRSNQPQHF	TGTGCCAGCAGCCGAACAGGACGTAGCAATCAGCCCCAGCATTTT
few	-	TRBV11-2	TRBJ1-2	CASSLDRSGYGYTF	TGTGCCAGCAGCTTAGATCGGAGTGGCTATGGCTACACCTTC
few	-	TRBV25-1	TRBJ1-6	CASSNTGRGSPLHF	TGTGCCAGCAGTAACACAGGGCGAGGGTCACCCCTCCACTTT
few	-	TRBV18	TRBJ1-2	CASSEEQGAYGYTF	TGTGCCAGCTCAGAGGAACAGGGTGCCTATGGCTACACCTTC
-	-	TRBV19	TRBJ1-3	CASSMEGAGNTIYF	TGTGCCAGTAGTATGGAAGGGGCTGGAAACACCATATATTTT
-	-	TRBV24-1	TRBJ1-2	CATSKDSLYGYTF	TGTGCCACCAGTAAGGACAGCCTCTATGGCTACACCTTC
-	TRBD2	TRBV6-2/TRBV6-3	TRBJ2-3	CASSSGTSNADTQYF	TGTGCCAGCAGTTCCGGGACTAGTAACGCAGATACGCAGTATTTT
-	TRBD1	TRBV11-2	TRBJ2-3	CASSSGLQGADTQYF	TGTGCCAGCAGCTCAGGGTTACAGGGGGCAGATACGCAGTATTTT
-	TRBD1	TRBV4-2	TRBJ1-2	CASSQDHAGGNYGYTF	TGTGCCAGCAGCCAAGATCACGCAGGGGGGAACTATGGCTACACCTTC